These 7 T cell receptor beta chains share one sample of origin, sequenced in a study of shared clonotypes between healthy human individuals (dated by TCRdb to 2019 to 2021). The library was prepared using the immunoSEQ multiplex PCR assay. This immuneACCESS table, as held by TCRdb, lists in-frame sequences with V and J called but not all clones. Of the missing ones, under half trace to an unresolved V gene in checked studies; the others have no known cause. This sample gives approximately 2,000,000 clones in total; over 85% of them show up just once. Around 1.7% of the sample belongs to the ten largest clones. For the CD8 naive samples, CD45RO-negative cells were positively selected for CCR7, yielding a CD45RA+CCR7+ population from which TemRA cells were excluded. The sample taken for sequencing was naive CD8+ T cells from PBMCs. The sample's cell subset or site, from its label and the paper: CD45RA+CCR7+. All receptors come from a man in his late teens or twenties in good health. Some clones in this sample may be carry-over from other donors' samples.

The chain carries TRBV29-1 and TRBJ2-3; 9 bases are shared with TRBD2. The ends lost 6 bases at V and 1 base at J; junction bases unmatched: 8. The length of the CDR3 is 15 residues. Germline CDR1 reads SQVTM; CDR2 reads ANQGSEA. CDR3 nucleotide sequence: TGCAGCGTGCTCCGGACTAGCGTGCGCACAGATACGCAGTATTTT. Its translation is CSVLRTSVRTDTQYF.

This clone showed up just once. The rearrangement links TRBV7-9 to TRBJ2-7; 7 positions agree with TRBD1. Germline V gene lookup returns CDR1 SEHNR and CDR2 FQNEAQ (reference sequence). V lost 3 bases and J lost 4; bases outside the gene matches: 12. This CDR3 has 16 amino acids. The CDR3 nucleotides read TGTGCCAGCAGCTTGCAGACCGGGACAGAAAAATACGAGCAGTACTTC. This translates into CASSLQTGTEKYEQYF. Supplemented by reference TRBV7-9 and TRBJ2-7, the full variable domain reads DTGVSQNPRHKITKRGQNVTFRCDPISEHNRLYWYRQTLGQGPEFLTYFQNEAQLEKSRLLSDRFSAERPKGSFSTLEIQRTEQGDSAMYLCASSLQTGTEKYEQYFGPGTRLTVT.

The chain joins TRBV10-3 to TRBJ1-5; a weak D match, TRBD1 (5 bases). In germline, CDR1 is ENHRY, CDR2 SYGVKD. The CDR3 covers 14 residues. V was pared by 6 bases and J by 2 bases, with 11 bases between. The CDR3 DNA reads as TGTGCCATCAGCGCAGACAGCGGCAATCAGCCCCAGCATTTT. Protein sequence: CAISADSGNQPQHF.

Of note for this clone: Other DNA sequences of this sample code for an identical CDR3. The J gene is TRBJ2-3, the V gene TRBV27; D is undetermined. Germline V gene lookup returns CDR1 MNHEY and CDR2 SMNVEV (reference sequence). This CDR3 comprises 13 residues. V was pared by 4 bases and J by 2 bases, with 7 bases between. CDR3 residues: CASSSLSTDTQYF. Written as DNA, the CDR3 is TGTGCCAGCAGTTCCTTATCCACAGATACGCAGTATTTT.

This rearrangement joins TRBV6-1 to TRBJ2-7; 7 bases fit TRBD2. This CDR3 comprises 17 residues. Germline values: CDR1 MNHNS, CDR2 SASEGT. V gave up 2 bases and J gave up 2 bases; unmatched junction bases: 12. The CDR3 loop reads CASSEIGVAGGPYEQYF. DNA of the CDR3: TGTGCCAGCAGTGAAATCGGAGTAGCGGGCGGGCCCTACGAGCAGTACTTC.

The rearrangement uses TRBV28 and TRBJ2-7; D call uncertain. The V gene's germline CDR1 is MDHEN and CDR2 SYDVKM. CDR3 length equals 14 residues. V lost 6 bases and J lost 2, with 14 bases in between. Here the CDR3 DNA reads TGTGCCAGCAGGAGCCTCGGGTCAGCCTACGAGCAGTACTTC. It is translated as CASRSLGSAYEQYF.

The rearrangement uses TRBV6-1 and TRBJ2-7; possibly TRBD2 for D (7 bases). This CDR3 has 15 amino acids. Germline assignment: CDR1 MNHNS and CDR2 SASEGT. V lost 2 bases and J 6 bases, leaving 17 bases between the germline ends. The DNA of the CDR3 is TGTGCCAGCAGTGAACCGACTAGCTCCAGGGGCGAGCAGTACTTC. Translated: CASSEPTSSRGEQYF.